This is a list of T cell receptor beta chains from one sample in a study of CD8+ T cells in alopecia areata. Assay used: immunoSEQ multiplex PCR; TCRdb lists only in-frame clones, some missing. The sample has roughly 150,000 clones; roughly 44% are singletons. What was sequenced was CD4+ T cells sorted from blood. The receptors derive from a human donor with alopecia areata. The conserved cysteine and the conserved F or W are not part of the CDR3 here. Fields, in order: V gene, CDR3 protein.

V gene: TRBV29-1; CDR3 protein: SVDRAAGYGYT
V gene: TRBV14; CDR3 protein: ASSRNHGVTGELF
V gene: TRBV7-3; CDR3 protein: ASSLRQLTDTQY
V gene: TRBV30; CDR3 protein: AWSVGGTTDEQY
V gene: TRBV2; CDR3 protein: ASSGWTKALNEQF
V gene: TRBV29-1; CDR3 protein: SADSYNEQF
V gene: TRBV19; CDR3 protein: ASKELFGTSGRNEQF
V gene: TRBV27; CDR3 protein: ASSLGLAIDTQY
V gene: TRBV5-1; CDR3 protein: ASSSRTGGAETQY
V gene: TRBV27; CDR3 protein: ASSFGRYRENYGYT
V gene: TRBV9; CDR3 protein: ASSSGPKTTDTQY
V gene: TRBV29-1; CDR3 protein: SVRLAGTYNEQF
V gene: TRBV23-1; CDR3 protein: ASSQSDQQRNPKNIQY
V gene: TRBV27; CDR3 protein: ASSSPGQGRSYEQY
V gene: TRBV6-5; CDR3 protein: ASSPLLSGVTQY
V gene: TRBV6-5; CDR3 protein: ASSLQGTNYGYT
V gene: TRBV23-1; CDR3 protein: ASSQSTGRYTDTQY
V gene: TRBV5-1; CDR3 protein: ASSWGFLEQY
V gene: TRBV6-5; CDR3 protein: ASSYTGNTEAF
V gene: TRBV6-5; CDR3 protein: ASSRSANEQF
V gene: TRBV7-9; CDR3 protein: ASRVLGTGTSGANVLT
V gene: TRBV2; CDR3 protein: ASRTGTGADEQY
V gene: TRBV11-2; CDR3 protein: ASSALAGRYGYT
V gene: TRBV11-2; CDR3 protein: ASSWLSGSYEQF
V gene: TRBV30; CDR3 protein: AWTITFGNTIY
V gene: TRBV5-1; CDR3 protein: ASSQGTEETQY
V gene: TRBV7-9; CDR3 protein: ASSPRASGSHNEQF